The 2 T cell receptor beta chains listed next were all sequenced from one sample in a study of blood T cell repertoires in COVID-19. Assay used: immunoSEQ multiplex PCR; TCRdb lists only in-frame clones, some missing. This table holds tens of thousands of clones, roughly 88% found once. Sequenced: peripheral blood. The receptors come from a woman aged 55-69 years with acute or convalescent COVID-19.

This clone has just a few counts. V and J are TRBV30 and TRBJ1-5, with 7 bases fitting TRBD1. The ends lost 1 base at V and 7 bases at J; junction bases unmatched: 1. Germline V CDR1 and CDR2: GTSNPN, SVGIG (reference sequence). This CDR3 contains 12 residues. In DNA form, the CDR3 reads TGTGCCTGGAGTGCAGGGGGACAGCCCCAGCATTTT. Protein: CAWSAGGQPQHF.

The chain couples TRBV5-1 to TRBJ1-1, with a weak D call TRBD1 (6 bases). Trimming shortened V by 2 bases and J by 2 bases, and 13 bases separated the two germline ends. The V gene's germline CDR1 is SGHRS and CDR2 YFSETQ. CDR3 size: 15 residues. The CDR3 region has the DNA TGCGCCAGCAGCTTTGCAGGGGCGACAAACACTGAAGCTTTCTTT. Its protein is CASSFAGATNTEAFF. Drawing the rest from reference TRBV5-1 and TRBJ1-1, the complete variable domain is KAGVTQTPRYLIKTRGQQVTLSCSPISGHRSVSWYQQTPGQGLQFLFEYFSETQRNKGNFPGRFSGRQFSNSRSEMNVSTLELGDSALYLCASSFAGATNTEAFFGQGTRLTVV.